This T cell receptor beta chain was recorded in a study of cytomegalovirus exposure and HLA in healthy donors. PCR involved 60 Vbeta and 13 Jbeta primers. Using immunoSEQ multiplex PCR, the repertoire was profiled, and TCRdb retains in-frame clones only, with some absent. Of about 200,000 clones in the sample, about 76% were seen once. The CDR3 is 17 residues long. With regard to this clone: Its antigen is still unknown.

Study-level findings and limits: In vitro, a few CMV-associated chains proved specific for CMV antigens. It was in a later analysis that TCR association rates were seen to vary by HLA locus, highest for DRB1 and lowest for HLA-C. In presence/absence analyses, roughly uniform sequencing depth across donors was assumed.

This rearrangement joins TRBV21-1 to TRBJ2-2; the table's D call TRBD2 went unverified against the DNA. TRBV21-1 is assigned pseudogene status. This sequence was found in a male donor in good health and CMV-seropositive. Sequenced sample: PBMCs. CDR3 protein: CASSKVNGGDGTGELFF. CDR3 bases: TGTGCCAGCAGCAAAGTAAACGGGGGAGACGGCACCGGGGAGCTGTTTTTT.